Sequencing of this TCR beta chain was carried out in a study of OX40 agonist ivuxolimab in advanced cancers. Only a few counts were recorded for this clone. TCRdb's table, derived via immunoSEQ multiplex PCR, lists solely in-frame clones and lacks some. The sample lists about 7,000 clones, 76% seen once, with more than 35% in the top ten. The CDR3 loop spans 14 amino acids. Unmatched junction bases numbered 8, after V lost 4 bases and J lost 8 bases. Per the germline V gene, CDR1 is SQVTM and CDR2 is ANQGSEA. V gene TRBV29-1 combines with J gene TRBJ1-3, with 10 bases identical to TRBD1. The receptor was isolated from an adult with an advanced solid tumor such as melanoma, head and neck, liver or kidney cancer. This specimen was CD4+ or CD8+ T cells sorted from blood, taken in a trial of the OX40 agonist ivuxolimab. CDR3 bases: TGCAGCGTTGGGATGACAGGGGGCGTGGACACCATATATTTT. Encoded protein: CSVGMTGGVDTIYF.